This is a list of T cell receptor beta chains from one sample in a study of blood T cell repertoires in COVID-19. This table comes from immunoSEQ multiplex PCR, and its TCRdb copy is limited to in-frame clones, with some not included. The data contain under 60,000 clones, roughly 74% of them singletons. Specimen: peripheral blood. The source of these receptors is a human donor in a cohort sampled during active COVID-19. CDR3s leave out the opening cysteine and the closing phenylalanine or tryptophan.

J gene,V gene,CDR3 protein
TRBJ2-5,TRBV2,ASRRPGQGTETQY
TRBJ2-1,TRBV4-2,ASSQVRGGRDNEQF
TRBJ1-2,TRBV28,ASSSNVANYGYT
TRBJ1-2,TRBV11-3,ASSPGQGLGYT
TRBJ2-1,TRBV7-2,ASSFNRDNEQF
TRBJ2-4,TRBV2,ASNHGAKNIQY
TRBJ2-3,TRBV19,ASSIDRLAGPDTQY
TRBJ2-2,TRBV7-7,ASSLSTGELF
TRBJ1-6,TRBV7-2,ASTSRRGGDSPLH
TRBJ1-1,TRBV4-1,ASSPRGGRVNTEAF
TRBJ2-3,TRBV11-3,ASSRGLAGTNRDTQY
TRBJ1-3,TRBV5-1,ASRPTGSGNTIY
TRBJ1-2,TRBV7-2,ASSFGTGLNYGYT
TRBJ1-5,TRBV5-5,ASSPGTGNQPQH
TRBJ1-2,TRBV11-2,ASSPDRPADGYT
TRBJ1-3,TRBV4-1,ASSQESPSPTGVTGNTIY
TRBJ1-4,TRBV19,ASSMTGQRLEKLF
TRBJ2-7,TRBV13,ASSLGWAQGYEQY
TRBJ1-2,TRBV7-8,ASSLDYNYGYT
TRBJ2-3,TRBV5-1,ASSLGGGVVDTQY
TRBJ2-1,TRBV27,ASSPRLAGVRRNEQF
TRBJ1-2,TRBV2,ASSEGQGVIYGYT
TRBJ1-1,TRBV14,ASSQRNRAGTEAF
TRBJ2-1,TRBV10-2,ASNHGTSGPQEQF
TRBJ2-2,TRBV5-1,ATGRGTNTGELF
TRBJ1-1,TRBV5-1,ASSLNNLNTEAF
TRBJ2-1,TRBV6-4,ASSQMLAGGPGEQF
TRBJ1-1,TRBV4-1,ASSQDGRGGNTEAF
TRBJ2-2,TRBV10-3,AIGDRTNTGELF
TRBJ1-1,TRBV3-1/TRBV3-2,ASSQGGRTEAF
TRBJ2-7,TRBV6-1,ASSDLGRQWDSYEQY
TRBJ1-1,TRBV15,ATSRDHQGGAF
TRBJ2-5,TRBV5-8,ASSLVLGEAQY
TRBJ1-3,TRBV6-6,ASSYSKPEGGNTIY
TRBJ2-1,TRBV3-1/TRBV3-2,ASSQDLASLPEQF
TRBJ2-2,TRBV30,AWSISRGWNTGELF